This TCR beta chain was recovered during a study of blood T cell repertoires in COVID-19. For the study at large: Acute-phase and convalescent COVID-19 samples originated in the United States, Italy and Spain.

Produced via immunoSEQ multiplex PCR; TCRdb's table is partial and in-frame only. The data hold 150,000 to 200,000 clones, with about 88% observed a single time. This clone was detected only a few times. V was trimmed by 4 bases and J by 1 base, leaving 13 bases between them. Germline assignment: CDR1 MDHEN and CDR2 SYDVKM. This CDR3 contains 15 residues. The source of this sequence is a woman in her 30s with active or convalescent COVID-19. The chain has TRBV28 and TRBJ1-2, with D unclear. The sample was peripheral blood. As DNA, the CDR3 is TGTGCCAGCAGTTGGAGAAGATCACTTAACTATGGCTACACCTTC. It codes for CASSWRRSLNYGYTF.